These 8 T cell receptor beta chains were all obtained from the same sample, sequenced in a study of OX40 agonist ivuxolimab in advanced cancers. Measured with immunoSEQ multiplex PCR; TCRdb has only the in-frame clones, and not every one. The sample gives 22,000 or so clones, approximately 80% of which show up once; 16% is in the top ten. The source was CD4+ or CD8+ T cells sorted from blood, collected in a trial of the OX40 agonist ivuxolimab. Receptors originate from an adult with an advanced solid tumor such as melanoma, head and neck, liver or kidney cancer.

The chain uses TRBV7-6 and TRBJ2-3; D not certain. Trimming removed 2 bases from V and 5 bases from J, with 5 bases in between. The CDR3 loop spans 12 amino acids. The V gene's germline CDR1 is SGHVS and CDR2 FNYEAQ. Here the CDR3 DNA reads TGTGCCAGCAGCTTAATGGAAGATACGCAGTATTTT. Protein product: CASSLMEDTQYF.

Concerning this clone itself: Other DNA sequences in this specimen translate into the identical CDR3. V and J are TRBV9 and TRBJ1-1; D remains ambiguous. Trimming took off 4 bases at V and 2 bases at J, with 9 bases between the two ends. Germline V lookup: CDR1 SGDLS, CDR2 YYNGEE. The CDR3 loop spans 13 amino acids. As DNA, the CDR3 is TGTGCCAGCAGCCCTCGGTTAAACACTGAAGCTTTCTTT. It encodes CASSPRLNTEAFF.

In this sample, this clone turned up a few times. This chain links TRBV4-2 with TRBJ2-7; perhaps TRBD1 as D (6 bases). The germline V gene encodes CDR1 LGHNA and CDR2 YNFKEQ. CDR3 length: 15 residues. The V and J ends lost 4 bases and 2 bases respectively, with 15 bases between them. The chain's CDR3 is CASSRETGSPYEQYF. In DNA form, the CDR3 reads TGTGCCAGCAGCCGCGAAACAGGGAGCCCCTACGAGCAGTACTTC.

The V and J genes are TRBV27 and TRBJ2-7, with 7 bases lining up with TRBD2. Germline lookup yields CDR1 MNHEY and CDR2 SMNVEV (reference sequence). Trimming took 7 bases from V and 4 from J; bases not matched to a gene: 10. The CDR3 has 14 residues. CDR3 sequence reads: CASKGLLPPYEQYF. The CDR3 DNA reads TGTGCCAGCAAGGGACTACTCCCCCCTTACGAGCAGTACTTC.

The rearrangement joins TRBV1 to TRBJ1-6; TRBD1 is the table's D call, not checked against the DNA. TRBV1 is an annotated pseudogene. The CDR3 contains 16 residues. The CDR3 region is CTSSQDWGQTNSPLHF. The CDR3 DNA sequence: TGCACCAGCAGCCAAGATTGGGGACAGACTAATTCACCCCTCCACTTT.

The chain joins TRBV13 to TRBJ2-3; 13 nucleotides align to TRBD2. The germline V gene encodes CDR1 PRHDT and CDR2 FYEKMQ (reference sequence). This CDR3 spans 16 amino acids. Trimming cost V 5 bases and J 5 bases; bases outside gene matches: 7. CDR3 sequence: CASSRTSGGAVDTQYF. CDR3 coding DNA: TGTGCCAGCAGCCGCACTAGCGGGGGGGCAGTAGATACGCAGTATTTT.

The chain carries TRBV5-1 and TRBJ2-1; TRBD1 is a possible D gene (6 bases). The CDR3 has 14 residues. The germline V gene has CDR1 SGHRS and CDR2 YFSETQ. V was pared by 4 bases and J by 10 bases, with 18 bases between. CDR3 loop: CASSIIGQTEEQFF. CDR3 DNA sequence: TGCGCCAGCAGCATTATCGGACAGACAGAAGAGCAGTTCTTC.

This clone was observed a few times. This chain joins TRBV21-1 and TRBJ1-4; TRBD1 is the table's D call and was not checked against the DNA. TRBV21-1 is noted as a pseudogene. The CDR3 is 14 residues long. CDR3 nucleotides: TGTGCCAGCAGCAAAAGACAGGCTAATGAAAAACTGTTTTTT. This gives the protein CASSKRQANEKLFF.